A selection of T cell receptor beta chains follows, all from one sample in a study of CD8+CD57+ T cells in acquired aplastic anemia. TCRdb recomputed calls from the reads with MiXCR, one row per CDR3 protein. There are around 170,000 distinct CDR3 sequences in the sample; roughly 50% occur only once, and roughly 3.2% lies in the top ten. Sequencing was done on a sample of sorted CD4+, CD8+, or CD8+CD57+ T cells (not recorded which) from PBMCs. These receptors came from a human donor with aplastic anemia. Both conserved end residues are part of each CDR3. The D gene is left open where the match is weak. Part of the rows lack a size; the others show once, few, many or a class for expanded clones.

J,V,D,size,DNA,CDR3
TRBJ2-4,TRBV11-2,-,-,TGTGCCAGCAGCTTAGCAGGGGTCAACATTCAGTACTTC,CASSLAGVNIQYF
TRBJ2-5,TRBV10-3,-,many,TGTGCCATCAATAACTCCCAAGAGACCCAGTACTTC,CAINNSQETQYF
TRBJ2-2,TRBV19,-,many,TGTGCCAGTAGTCCCACCAGGAACACCGGGGAGCTGTTTTTT,CASSPTRNTGELFF
TRBJ2-5,TRBV25-1,TRBD2,-,TGTGCCAGCAGCCTTAGCGGGGGGCCCCAGGAGACCCAGTACTTC,CASSLSGGPQETQYF
TRBJ2-1,TRBV15,-,few,TGTGCCCATAGCGAGGGTGGTTTTGGACATGAGCAGTTCTTC,CAHSEGGFGHEQFF
TRBJ1-2,TRBV5-1,-,many,TGCGCCAGCAGCTTGGAGGCAGGATATGGCTACACCTTC,CASSLEAGYGYTF
TRBJ1-4,TRBV10-2,-,-,TGTGCCAGCAGTCCGACAACTAATGAAAAACTGTTTTTT,CASSPTTNEKLFF
TRBJ1-1,TRBV4-3,-,many,TGCGCCAGCAGCCAAGACCCCGCCCGGACATACACTGAAGCTTTCTTT,CASSQDPARTYTEAFF
TRBJ1-6,TRBV14,-,-,TGTGCCAGCAGCCAACGACAGACACCCCTCCACTTT,CASSQRQTPLHF
TRBJ2-5,TRBV10-3,TRBD2,-,TGTGCCATCAGTGACCCCGGGTTTAGCGGGAGTGTGGAGACCCAGTACTTC,CAISDPGFSGSVETQYF
TRBJ2-1,TRBV20-1,TRBD2,many,TGCAGTGCTAGAGTTAGCGGGGGTACCTACAATGAGCAGTTCTTC,CSARVSGGTYNEQFF
TRBJ1-4,TRBV7-2,-,many,TGTGCCAGCAGCTTAGTCTCCAGGGGTGGGACTGTAGGTAGTGAAAAACTGTTTTTT,CASSLVSRGGTVGSEKLFF
TRBJ2-1,TRBV2,-,many,TGTGCCAGCAGTGTCTTTAAGGGAACCTACAATGAGCAGTTCTTC,CASSVFKGTYNEQFF
TRBJ2-3,TRBV13,-,many,TGTGCCAGCAGCTCCACCAACAGGGGCACAGATACGCAGTATTTT,CASSSTNRGTDTQYF
TRBJ2-7,TRBV5-4,TRBD2,-,TGTGCCAGCAGCTTGGGCAGGACTAGCTACGAGCAGTACTTC,CASSLGRTSYEQYF
TRBJ1-3,TRBV10-3,-,many,TGTGCCATCGCGCGGGTTGGTGGAAACACCATATATTTT,CAIARVGGNTIYF
TRBJ2-3,TRBV7-8,-,few,TGTGCCAGCAGCGAAGGTACTAGCACAGATACGCAGTATTTT,CASSEGTSTDTQYF
TRBJ1-2,TRBV5-1,-,many,TGCGCCAGCAGCTTGGCTCAGGAGGGCTACACCTTC,CASSLAQEGYTF
TRBJ1-6,TRBV20-1,-,many,TGCAGTGCTAGAGATCTCGGGGGGGGAAATTTACCCCTCCACTTT,CSARDLGGGNLPLHF
TRBJ1-6,TRBV3-1,TRBD1,many,TGTGCCAGCAGCCAAGGGGGACAGGTTAATTCACCCCTCCACTTT,CASSQGGQVNSPLHF
TRBJ2-5,TRBV7-3,TRBD1,-,TGTGCCAGCACCCCCGCCCCGGGACAGGGACAGTACTTC,CASTPAPGQGQYF
TRBJ1-2,TRBV29-1,-,-,TGCAGCGTTGAAGGACAGCTTAGGAACTATGGCTACACCTTC,CSVEGQLRNYGYTF
TRBJ1-3,TRBV19,TRBD1,many,TGTGCCAGTAGAGGGACAGGGAGAAACACCATATATTTT,CASRGTGRNTIYF
TRBJ2-3,TRBV24-1,TRBD2,-,TGTGCCACCAGTGACACGACTAGCGGGGGACATACGCAGTATTTT,CATSDTTSGGHTQYF
TRBJ1-6,TRBV11-2,-,-,TGTGCCAGCAGCTTATTTACGCTAGCCGCTAATTCACCCCTCCACTTT,CASSLFTLAANSPLHF
TRBJ1-2,TRBV10-2,-,-,TGCGCCAGCGGGGGCTCAGGGGAACGCTACACCTTC,CASGGSGERYTF
TRBJ1-1,TRBV24-1,-,-,TGTGCCACCAGTGACCTTGGACCACAGAACACTGAAGCTTTCTTT,CATSDLGPQNTEAFF
TRBJ2-7,TRBV11-2,TRBD2,-,TGTGCCAGCAGCTTAGATATAGCGGGGGGGGTATACGAGCAGTACTTC,CASSLDIAGGVYEQYF
TRBJ2-3,TRBV20-1,TRBD2,many,TGCAGTGCTGCTACTAGCGGGAGTGGGTATACGCAGTATTTT,CSAATSGSGYTQYF
TRBJ1-6,TRBV27,-,-,TGTGCCAGCAGTCCAGAGGGACCGGACCAACATAATTCACCCCTCCACTTT,CASSPEGPDQHNSPLHF
TRBJ1-6,TRBV25-1,TRBD1,few,TGTGCCAGCAGCCCTGGACAGGGGGTCAACTCCTATAATTCACCCCTCCACTTT,CASSPGQGVNSYNSPLHF
TRBJ2-1,TRBV7-3,-,-,TGTGCCAGCAGCTTCTACCTAAACAATGAGCAGTTCTTC,CASSFYLNNEQFF
TRBJ1-2,TRBV4-2,TRBD1,-,TGTGCCAGCAGCCCCGGGACAGGGGAGTATGGCTACACCTTC,CASSPGTGEYGYTF
TRBJ2-6,TRBV27,-,once,TGTGCCAGCAGTCCACGGGGAGCAGGGTTGTCTGGGGCCAACGTCCTGACTTTC,CASSPRGAGLSGANVLTF
TRBJ2-7,TRBV7-9,-,few,TGTGCCAGCAGCTTAGGGGGTGGCGAGCAGTACTTC,CASSLGGGEQYF
TRBJ1-2,TRBV25-1,-,once,TGTGCCAGCCGCGCTTCGGGGGGTAGGAACTATGGCTACACCTTC,CASRASGGRNYGYTF
TRBJ2-5,TRBV9,-,many,TGTGCCAGCAGCGTAGGGGGGCCCCTTCAAGAGACCCAGTACTTC,CASSVGGPLQETQYF
TRBJ1-3,TRBV19,-,-,TGTGCCAGTACTGCCTCTGGAAACACCATATATTTT,CASTASGNTIYF
TRBJ2-3,TRBV9,-,-,TGTGCCAGCTCACCACCTTCTGTGGCAGATACGCAGTATTTT,CASSPPSVADTQYF
TRBJ2-1,TRBV19,-,few,TGTGCCAGTACTATGGGACAATCCTTACGCGAGCAGTTCTTC,CASTMGQSLREQFF
TRBJ1-3,TRBV4-3,-,few,TGCGCCAGCAGCGACCGGGTCAGTAGTCTCTCTGGAAACACCATATATTTT,CASSDRVSSLSGNTIYF
TRBJ2-5,TRBV6-2/TRBV6-3,-,many,TGTGCCAGCGCGGCAGGGGGGTTGGAGACCCAGTACTTC,CASAAGGLETQYF
TRBJ2-7,TRBV10-3,TRBD2,-,TGTGCCATCAGTAGAGCGGGGGAAGACTACGAGCAGTACTTC,CAISRAGEDYEQYF
TRBJ2-3,TRBV14,TRBD2,many,TGTGCCAGCAGCCAACGGCGCGGGGGGGCCTTAGATACGCAGTATTTT,CASSQRRGGALDTQYF
TRBJ2-7,TRBV3-1,TRBD1,-,TGTGCCAGCAGCGCACAGGGGAACGAGCAGTACTTC,CASSAQGNEQYF
TRBJ2-5,TRBV14,-,many,TGTGCCAGCAGCCAACAAGGGCCCCTCTTGACCCAGTACTTC,CASSQQGPLLTQYF
TRBJ2-7,TRBV11-2,-,once,TGTGCCAGCAGCAGTCTACCCGAAAGACAGTACTTC,CASSSLPERQYF
TRBJ2-2,TRBV6-5,TRBD1,-,TGTGCCAGCAGTTATCCGACAGGGGGCGGCACCGGGGAGCTGTTTTTT,CASSYPTGGGTGELFF
TRBJ1-2,TRBV7-2,TRBD1,-,TGTGCCAGCAGCTTATCGGGACAGGGGGCGCTTGGCTACACCTTC,CASSLSGQGALGYTF
TRBJ2-3,TRBV19,-,-,TGTGCCAGTAGTATCAGGGGGGAGACAGATACGCAGTATTTT,CASSIRGETDTQYF
TRBJ2-3,TRBV15,-,-,TGTGCCACCAGCAGAGATAAAGGGGCCAGCTCCCCAGATACGCAGTGTTTT,CATSRDKGASSPDTQCF
TRBJ2-1,TRBV12-3/TRBV12-4,-,many,TGTGCCAGCAGTTTAGGAGAGTCCCCCAAGCAGTTCTTC,CASSLGESPKQFF
TRBJ2-7,TRBV6-5,TRBD2,many,TGTGCCAGCAGTTACTCATCGGGGGGCTCCTACGAGCAGTACTTC,CASSYSSGGSYEQYF